This TCR beta chain was documented in a study of monozygotic twins with cystic fibrosis. The CDR3 has 15 amino acids. Trimming took 4 bases from V and 3 from J, leaving 17 bases between them. From germline, CDR1 is SGHNT and CDR2 YYREEE (reference sequence). Measured with immunoSEQ multiplex PCR; TCRdb has only the in-frame clones, and not every one. The table shows tens of thousands of clones, with just over 95% occurring only once. The receptor comes from a girl aged 2-10 years with cystic fibrosis. The chain carries TRBV5-4 and TRBJ2-7; possibly TRBD1 or TRBD2 for D (5 bases each). The specimen sequenced was blood. The CDR3 DNA sequence: TGTGCCAGCAGCCGGGATCCGGGACCTGACTACGAGCAGTACTTC. Its translation is CASSRDPGPDYEQYF.